A single sample is the source of the 32 T cell receptor beta chains below, sequenced in a study of shared clonotypes between healthy human individuals (TCRdb year 2020). The protocol used for the library was the immunoSEQ multiplex PCR assay. The source is immuneACCESS, and TCRdb retained only in-frame sequences with V and J called. Part of the clones is not carried over; for the studies checked, unresolved V genes explain less than half of this, and the remainder is unexplained. Here the sample has over 950,000 clones; 77% occur a single time. The ten largest clones take up about 0.94% of the sample. Sequencing was carried out using memory CD4+ T cells from PBMCs. Read against the paper, the sample's cell subset or site label means: CD45RA-negative fraction. The receptor set was obtained from a man aged 18 to 35 in good health. Some clones in this sample may be carry-over from other donors' samples.

This clone was counted a few times. This sequence joins TRBV2 and TRBJ1-4; D uncertain. This CDR3 comprises 10 residues. Germline loops: CDR1 SNHLY, CDR2 FYNNEI. Trimming stripped 6 bases from V and 8 bases from J, with 4 bases between. CDR3 DNA sequence: TGTGCCAGCAGGAGGGAAAAACTGTTTTTT. This translates into CASRREKLFF.

The V call is TRBV27, the J call TRBJ1-1; D is perhaps TRBD1 (5 bases). CDR3 length equals 15 residues. Per the germline V gene, CDR1 is MNHEY and CDR2 is SMNVEV (reference sequence). Deletions cut 5 bases from V and 1 base from J, with 14 bases between. CDR3 sequence reads: CASSPSPGENTEAFF. In nucleotides, the CDR3 is TGTGCCAGCAGTCCCTCTCCGGGGGAGAACACTGAAGCTTTCTTT.

This clone has a single count. The CDR3 nucleotides are TGTGCCAGCAGGGACCAACGGAGGGGCTACACCTTC. Protein: CASRDQRRGYTF. The chain carries TRBV28 and TRBJ1-2; D uncertain. Trimming left V 6 bases short and J 8 bases short, with 13 bases between. This CDR3 region has 12 residues. The V gene's germline CDR1 is MDHEN and CDR2 SYDVKM.

The chain uses TRBV9 and TRBJ2-1, with TRBD2 matching over 7 bases. The germline V gene encodes CDR1 SGDLS and CDR2 YYNGEE. After removal of 4 bases from V and 2 bases from J, the junction contained 9 bases not matched to a gene. CDR3 length: 16 residues. The CDR3 reads CASSPRGAGTYNEQFF. Written as DNA, the CDR3 is TGTGCCAGCAGCCCCCGTGGAGCGGGAACCTACAATGAGCAGTTCTTC.

The CDR3 reads CASSLGQGNEQFF. Here the CDR3 DNA reads TGTGCCAGCAGCTTAGGACAGGGCAATGAGCAGTTCTTC. The chain combines TRBV7-7 with TRBJ2-1, with TRBD1 identical over 7 bases. Germline assignment: CDR1 SSHAT and CDR2 FNYEAQ (reference sequence). V was pared by 1 base and J by 6 bases, with 0 bases of the junction left unmatched. This CDR3 is 13 amino acids long.

The J gene is TRBJ2-2, the V gene TRBV15, with a possible D match to TRBD2 (5 bases). The germline gives CDR1 LNHNV, CDR2 YYDKDF (reference sequence). The V and J ends lost 0 bases and 6 bases respectively, with 11 bases between them. The CDR3 is made up of 15 amino acids. The CDR3 loop reads CATSRDSVRAGELFF. CDR3 bases: TGTGCCACCAGCAGAGATTCGGTGCGGGCCGGGGAGCTGTTTTTT.

The chain has TRBV9 and TRBJ2-2; 7 bases map to TRBD2. The CDR3 extends over 13 amino acids. The V and J ends lost 0 bases and 11 bases, in that order; junction bases with no gene match: 4. Looked up from germline, CDR1 is SGDLS and CDR2 is YYNGEE. Here the CDR3 reads CASSVVPGGELFF. For the CDR3, the DNA is TGTGCCAGCAGCGTAGTACCGGGAGGCGAGCTGTTTTTT. Variable domain in full (rest from reference TRBV9 and TRBJ2-2): DSGVTQTPKHLITATGQRVTLRCSPRSGDLSVYWYQQSLDQGLQFLIQYYNGEERAKGNILERFSAQQFPDLHSELNLSSLELGDSALYFCASSVVPGGELFFGEGSRLTVL.

The chain recombines TRBV5-1 with TRBJ2-2; a weak D match, TRBD2 (5 bases). The CDR3 consists of 15 residues. V was clipped by 0 bases and J by 6 bases, with 12 bases between them. CDR1 is SGHRS and CDR2 is YFSETQ in the germline V gene. The CDR3 DNA follows: TGCGCCAGCAGCTTGGACCTAGCCGTGGCCGGGGAGCTGTTTTTT. This encodes CASSLDLAVAGELFF.

The chain combines TRBV19 with TRBJ2-2; the D call may be TRBD1 or TRBD2 (5 bases each). This CDR3 has 15 amino acids. V was cut by 7 bases and J by 3 bases, with 15 bases left in between. CDR1 is LNHDA and CDR2 is SQIVND in the germline V gene (reference sequence). The CDR3 sequence: CASTSRGPYTGELFF. CDR3 nucleotide sequence: TGTGCCAGTACCAGCCGGGGACCATACACCGGGGAGCTGTTTTTT.

V and J are TRBV28 and TRBJ2-7; TRBD2 might be the D (6 bases). This CDR3 spans 14 amino acids. Trimming took 4 bases from V and 7 from J, leaving 17 bases between them. Germline-derived CDR1 and CDR2 are MDHEN and SYDVKM. CDR3 loop: CASSYPGTRGEQYF. As DNA, the CDR3 is TGTGCCAGCAGTTACCCCGGGACCCGGGGGGAGCAGTACTTC.

The chain employs TRBV11-2 and TRBJ2-3; weak D call: TRBD2 (5 bases). Trimming cost V 1 base and J 1 base, with 12 bases left between them. Germline V gives CDR1 SGHAT, CDR2 FQNNGV. CDR3 size: 16 residues. In DNA, the CDR3 is TGTGCCAGCAGCTTAGCCGGGATTAGGGGCACAGATACGCAGTATTTT. It is translated as CASSLAGIRGTDTQYF.

A word on this clone: This specimen includes other DNA sequences encoding the same CDR3. The chain carries TRBV30 and TRBJ2-5; tentatively, D is TRBD2 (6 bases). The CDR3 has 14 amino acids. Germline V gene lookup returns CDR1 GTSNPN and CDR2 SVGIG (reference sequence). Trimming took 3 bases from V and 2 from J, leaving 13 bases between them. The CDR3 DNA follows: TGTGCCTGGAGCCTCGGGACTGCGCAAGAGACCCAGTACTTC. This gives the protein CAWSLGTAQETQYF.

Ten or more counts support this clone. V is TRBV5-6 and J is TRBJ1-1, with D perhaps TRBD1 (5 bases). Germline V gives CDR1 SGHDT, CDR2 YYEEEE. This CDR3 region has 15 residues. The germline V and J ends were trimmed by 4 bases and 1 base, with 14 bases remaining between them. In nucleotides, the CDR3 is TGTGCCAGCAGCAGAAGGATAGGGGAGAACACTGAAGCTTTCTTT. Translating gives CASSRRIGENTEAFF.

V usage is TRBV7-2 and J usage is TRBJ2-7; D is unclear. In germline, CDR1 is SGHTA, CDR2 FQGNSA. CDR3 size: 14 residues. V lost 5 bases, J lost 0 bases, and 11 bases lay in between. The CDR3 bases are TGTGCCAGCAGCCGAGTGACAAACTCCTACGAGCAGTACTTC. This gives the protein CASSRVTNSYEQYF.

The V call is TRBV18, the J call TRBJ2-2, with D possibly matching TRBD2 (6 bases). The V and J ends lost 2 bases and 4 bases respectively, with 14 bases between them. The CDR3 runs to 16 residues. Germline loops: CDR1 KGHSH, CDR2 LQKENI. CDR3 nucleotide sequence: TGTGCCAGCTCACCATTCTCGGGAGCGGCCACCGGGGAGCTGTTTTTT. This codes for CASSPFSGAATGELFF.

V usage is TRBV7-2 and J usage is TRBJ1-1; D unresolved. The CDR3 runs 15 residues. V was pared by 0 bases and J by 4 bases, with 12 bases between. The V gene's germline CDR1 is SGHTA and CDR2 FQGNSA. In DNA, the CDR3 is TGTGCCAGCAGCTTAGCGGGAAATGGAGGCACTGAAGCTTTCTTT. This codes for CASSLAGNGGTEAFF.

This chain uses TRBV5-6 with TRBJ2-7; 7 nucleotides line up with TRBD2. CDR1 SGHDT and CDR2 YYEEEE come from the germline V gene. V lost 0 bases, J lost 1 base, and 7 bases stayed unmatched. The CDR3 runs 16 residues. The CDR3 is CASSLAAGRLSYEQYF. The CDR3 nucleotides are TGTGCCAGCAGCTTGGCAGCGGGGAGATTATCCTACGAGCAGTACTTC.

The chain links TRBV10-1 to TRBJ2-4; TRBD2 matches at 10 bases. CDR3 size: 18 residues. J gave up 0 bases and V 6 bases, and 11 bases lay outside the gene matches. Per germline, CDR1 WNHNN and CDR2 SYGVQD (reference sequence). CDR3 nucleotide sequence: TGCGCCAGCAGCCACCGGACTAGCGGTCACCTAGCCAAAAACATTCAGTACTTC. This translates into CASSHRTSGHLAKNIQYF.

The chain has TRBV11-2 and TRBJ2-1, with D perhaps TRBD1 (6 bases). Trimming took 1 base from V and 10 from J, leaving 14 bases between them. CDR1 SGHAT and CDR2 FQNNGV come from the germline V gene. CDR3 length: 14 amino acids. The CDR3 DNA reads TGTGCCAGCAGCTTAGTAGGGGCTGGGACAGAGCAGTTCTTC. It translates to CASSLVGAGTEQFF.

The chain employs TRBV9 and TRBJ2-1; D tentatively reads TRBD1 or TRBD2 (5 bases each). The CDR3 spans 15 residues. The V end lost 4 bases, the J end lost 7 bases, and 18 bases lay between the germline ends. CDR1 and CDR2 (germline): SGDLS, YYNGEE. As DNA, the CDR3 is TGTGCCAGCAGCACGAGGGACCAGTTTTCGAATGAGCAGTTCTTC. Its translation is CASSTRDQFSNEQFF.

This chain joins TRBV30 and TRBJ2-1; a possible D gene is TRBD2 (6 bases). The length of the CDR3 is 12 residues. V gave up 0 bases and J gave up 9 bases, with 9 bases separating them. Germline values: CDR1 GTSNPN, CDR2 SVGIG (reference sequence). CDR3 DNA: TGTGCCTGGAGTGTACTGGGGGGTGAGCAGTTCTTC. Translation gives CAWSVLGGEQFF.

The chain has TRBV10-3 and TRBJ1-2, with D maybe TRBD1 (5 bases). The germline V gene has CDR1 ENHRY and CDR2 SYGVKD. V shed 2 bases and J shed 0 bases, with 10 bases lying between them. The CDR3 length is 15 residues. Written as DNA, the CDR3 is TGTGCCATCAGTGAGGTCAAGACAGCTAACTATGGCTACACCTTC. This translates into CAISEVKTANYGYTF.

The genes are TRBV28 and TRBJ2-1, with 9 bases identical to TRBD2. The trim removed 8 bases at V and 7 bases at J, leaving 9 bases unmatched. This CDR3 contains 14 residues. Germline values: CDR1 MDHEN, CDR2 SYDVKM. The CDR3 DNA sequence: TGTGCCAGCCAGGCGGGCGGGAGGGGGAATGAGCAGTTCTTC. Residues: CASQAGGRGNEQFF.

This clone was counted between two and nine times. This chain connects TRBV20-1 to TRBJ2-1; D is uncertain. Germline V lookup: CDR1 DFQATT, CDR2 SNEGSKA (reference sequence). V was cut by 1 base and J by 9 bases, with 7 bases left in between. The CDR3 runs 11 residues. The CDR3: CSARVVSEQFF. In nucleotides, the CDR3 is TGCAGTGCTAGAGTGGTTAGTGAGCAGTTCTTC.

The V call is TRBV5-6, the J call TRBJ2-5; D perhaps matches TRBD2 (5 bases). The CDR3 length is 16 residues. CDR1 SGHDT and CDR2 YYEEEE come from the germline V gene. Trimming took 0 bases from V and 7 from J, leaving 19 bases between them. The CDR3 DNA follows: TGTGCCAGCAGCTTGGTAGGCGAGCGGAGTAGTGTGACCCAGTACTTC. It specifies CASSLVGERSSVTQYF. Looking up the rest from reference TRBV5-6 and TRBJ2-5 gives the full variable domain: DAGVTQSPTHLIKTRGQQVTLRCSPKSGHDTVSWYQQALGQGPQFIFQYYEEEERQRGNFPDRFSGHQFPNYSSELNVNALLLGDSALYLCASSLVGERSSVTQYFGPGTRLLVL.

This rearrangement joins TRBV19 to TRBJ1-1; D not resolved. Germline CDR1 and CDR2: LNHDA and SQIVND (reference sequence). CDR3 length: 13 residues. V was clipped by 0 bases and J by 5 bases, with 7 bases between them. The CDR3 sequence: CASSIEGGTEAFF. CDR3 in DNA: TGTGCCAGTAGTATAGAGGGAGGGACTGAAGCTTTCTTT.

The genes are TRBV9 and TRBJ2-3; 14 nucleotides align to TRBD2. This CDR3 region has 19 residues. Germline trimming cut 4 bases from V and 2 bases from J; bases unmatched to any gene: 12. CDR1 is SGDLS and CDR2 is YYNGEE in the germline V gene. The DNA of the CDR3 is TGTGCCAGCAGCATCGGGACTAGCGGGAGTCCTAGATTCACAGATACGCAGTATTTT. Translation gives CASSIGTSGSPRFTDTQYF.

This chain uses TRBV5-1 with TRBJ2-7; the match to TRBD1 covers 11 bases. Germline CDR1 and CDR2: SGHRS and YFSETQ. The CDR3 runs to 14 residues. V shed 4 bases and J 4 bases; nucleotides not matched to a gene: 4. CDR3 in amino acids: CASSTDRGLYEQYF. The CDR3 region has the DNA TGCGCCAGCAGCACGGACAGGGGGCTATACGAGCAGTACTTC.

The chain joins TRBV5-4 to TRBJ2-1; D is undetermined. With 4 bases removed from V and 7 bases from J, the gap between germline ends came to 9 bases. Germline-derived CDR1 and CDR2 are SGHNT and YYREEE (reference sequence). The CDR3 has 12 amino acids. CDR3 bases: TGTGCCAGCAGCCCTTTCGGGAATGAGCAGTTCTTC. This sequence encodes CASSPFGNEQFF.

This clone has only a few counts. This sequence joins TRBV27 and TRBJ2-1; D unclear. This CDR3 is built from 15 residues. Germline assignment: CDR1 MNHEY and CDR2 SMNVEV (reference sequence). V was clipped by 1 base and J by 0 bases, with 7 bases between them. The CDR3 region has the DNA TGTGCCAGCAGTTTATACGGCCGCTCCTACAATGAGCAGTTCTTC. This encodes CASSLYGRSYNEQFF.

The rearrangement uses TRBV19 and TRBJ2-1; 7 nucleotides align to TRBD2. V was clipped by 2 bases and J by 6 bases; unmatched bases: 10. CDR1 and CDR2 from the germline V gene are LNHDA and SQIVND (reference sequence). This CDR3 region has 16 residues. The DNA of the CDR3 is TGTGCCAGTAGTATAATTTGGACGGGAGGAGTCAATGAGCAGTTCTTC. It translates to CASSIIWTGGVNEQFF.

This chain links TRBV29-1 with TRBJ1-2; tentatively, D is TRBD1 (5 bases). V was cut by 0 bases and J by 3 bases, with 17 bases left in between. Germline loops: CDR1 SQVTM, CDR2 ANQGSEA. The CDR3 runs 16 residues. As DNA, the CDR3 is TGCAGCGTTGAAGAACAGTTCACAGGATCTTACTATGGCTACACCTTC. It yields the protein CSVEEQFTGSYYGYTF.